The clone carrying this T cell receptor (beta chain) was seen once. The antigen remains undetermined. Profiling relied on immunoSEQ multiplex PCR, and the TCRdb table lists in-frame clones only, not all of them. The data hold about 91,000 clones, with more than 85% observed a single time. Germline loops: CDR1 MNHEY, CDR2 SVGAGI. CDR3 length equals 13 residues. The V and J ends lost 2 bases and 9 bases respectively, with 11 bases between them. This entry belongs to a study of siplizumab effects on memory and regulatory T cells. Study-level points and caveats: Poor capture below about 10^-5 frequency left most alloreactive clones unmapped to unstimulated subsets.

The chain employs TRBV6-5 and TRBJ1-5, with D uncertain. Source material: CD8+ T cells sorted from blood. The sequence was obtained from a human donor in good health. The chain's CDR3 is CASSYGVRRPQHF. DNA for the CDR3: TGTGCCAGCAGTTACGGGGTGCGGAGGCCCCAGCATTTT.